The 13 T cell receptor beta chains below were found in one sample sequenced in a study of long-term antiretroviral therapy in people with HIV. Investigators performed immunoSEQ version v3.0 at survey level. Using immunoSEQ multiplex PCR, the repertoire was profiled, and TCRdb retains in-frame clones only, with some absent. This sample carries under 20,000 clones, roughly 80% of them seen once, and the ten largest clones take about a tenth. This specimen consisted of unsorted PBMCs, obtained 2.3 years after starting antiretroviral therapy. All receptors derive from a woman aged 40-49 years with HIV.

J is TRBJ1-2 and V is TRBV10-1; D gene uncertain. The CDR3 contains 13 residues. V was shortened by 10 bases and J by 2 bases, with 14 bases between the two germline ends. The germline gives CDR1 WNHNN, CDR2 SYGVQD (reference sequence). CDR3 residues: CATFKGANYGYTF. CDR3 DNA sequence: TGCGCCACCTTCAAGGGAGCCAACTATGGCTACACCTTC.

This rearrangement joins TRBV18 to TRBJ2-7; 9 nucleotides line up with TRBD2. J was trimmed by 7 bases and V by 1 base; bases with no gene match: 8. Germline assignment: CDR1 KGHSH and CDR2 LQKENI. This CDR3 has 15 residues. This CDR3 reads CASSPLAGAQGEQYF. The CDR3 DNA is TGTGCCAGCTCACCACTAGCGGGAGCCCAGGGGGAGCAGTACTTC.

The chain carries TRBV19 and TRBJ1-5, with 7 bases lining up with TRBD1. Germline loops: CDR1 LNHDA, CDR2 SQIVND (reference sequence). The CDR3 length is 15 residues. V lost 9 bases, J lost 4 bases, and 12 bases stayed unmatched. The CDR3 sequence is CASWGFDRENQPQHF. The CDR3 nucleotides are TGTGCCAGCTGGGGGTTCGACAGGGAAAATCAGCCCCAGCATTTT.

CDR3 loop: CASSLTGVDTEAFF. CDR3 sequence (DNA): TGTGCCAGCAGCTTGACAGGGGTGGACACTGAAGCTTTCTTT. The chain couples TRBV5-5 to TRBJ1-1, with 7 bases that match TRBD1. The length of the CDR3 is 14 residues. Per the germline V gene, CDR1 is SGHKS and CDR2 is YYEKEE (reference sequence). The junction had 3 bases not matched to a gene; V was cut back by 1 base and J by 3 bases.

This clone was seen only a few times. The V gene is TRBV4-1, the J gene TRBJ2-2, with D perhaps matching TRBD2 (5 bases). Germline V gene lookup returns CDR1 MGHRA and CDR2 YSYEKL. The CDR3 runs 14 residues. Trimming pared 5 bases from V and 8 bases from J, leaving 15 bases between. The CDR3 nucleotides are TGCGCCAGCAGCAAAGCCCTGGACTGGGGGGAGCTGTTTTTT. Amino acids: CASSKALDWGELFF.

The rearrangement joins TRBV6-4 to TRBJ1-1; TRBD1 is a possible D gene (5 bases). V was pared by 1 base and J by 6 bases, with 9 bases between. The CDR3 spans 13 residues. The V gene's germline CDR1 is MRHNA and CDR2 SNTAGT. The CDR3 here is CASSDWQGAEAFF. The CDR3 DNA follows: TGTGCCAGCAGTGACTGGCAGGGTGCTGAAGCTTTCTTT.

V is TRBV6-1 and J is TRBJ1-1; no reliable D call. CDR1 is MNHNS, CDR2 SASEGT, per germline. The V gene lost 1 base and the J gene lost 8 bases, with 11 bases spanning the gap. This CDR3 has 13 residues. The CDR3 region has the DNA TGTGCCAGCAGTGAAGTTGGTCACCTCGAAGCTTTCTTT. It is translated as CASSEVGHLEAFF.

In its sample, this clone was seen a few times. The chain joins TRBV5-1 to TRBJ1-6; 9 bases are shared with TRBD1. The CDR3 totals 14 residues. The V gene's germline CDR1 is SGHRS and CDR2 YFSETQ. The trim removed 2 bases at V and 13 bases at J, leaving 7 bases unmatched. CDR3 region: CASSFGTGSSPLHF. The CDR3 DNA reads TGCGCCAGCAGCTTTGGGACAGGGTCATCTCCCCTCCACTTT.

This clone has more than one count but fewer than ten. The rearrangement links TRBV7-7 to TRBJ2-3, with D maybe TRBD2 (6 bases). In germline, CDR1 is SSHAT, CDR2 FNYEAQ (reference sequence). This CDR3 contains 15 residues. V lost 5 bases to trimming and J lost 2 bases, with 14 bases between them. CDR3 nucleotide sequence: TGTGCCAGCAGCCCCGGGGTAGCGGACACAGATACGCAGTATTTT. Translating it yields CASSPGVADTDTQYF.

The V gene is TRBV7-6, the J gene TRBJ2-6, with TRBD2 identical over 7 bases. Trimming removed 1 base from V and 2 bases from J; junction bases left unmatched: 5. This CDR3 is built from 17 residues. The germline V gene has CDR1 SGHVS and CDR2 FNYEAQ. CDR3 DNA sequence: TGTGCCAGCAGCTTAGTTATTGGGGGGGCTGGGGCCAACGTCCTGACTTTC. This sequence encodes CASSLVIGGAGANVLTF.

The J gene is TRBJ2-5, the V gene TRBV18; TRBD2 matches at 11 bases. Germline-derived CDR1 and CDR2 are KGHSH and LQKENI. This CDR3 has 18 residues. V lost 3 bases and J lost 7; bases outside the gene matches: 16. Here the CDR3 reads CASSPEWIGTSGFGTQYF. The CDR3 DNA follows: TGTGCCAGCTCACCGGAATGGATCGGGACTAGCGGCTTTGGGACCCAGTACTTC. Full variable domain (missing parts from reference TRBV18 and TRBJ2-5): NAGVMQNPRHLVRRRGQEARLRCSPMKGHSHVYWYRQLPEEGLKFMVYLQKENIIDESGMPKERFSAEFPKEGPSILRIQQVVRGDSAAYFCASSPEWIGTSGFGTQYFGPGTRLLVL.

V gene TRBV4-1 combines with J gene TRBJ2-3; no reliable D call. The germline gives CDR1 MGHRA, CDR2 YSYEKL. This CDR3 region has 16 residues. V was cut by 0 bases and J by 3 bases, with 13 bases left in between. DNA of the CDR3: TGCGCCAGCAGCCAAGAAGTCTATCCCCCAACAGATACGCAGTATTTT. It codes for CASSQEVYPPTDTQYF.

The chain carries TRBV4-1 and TRBJ2-1; 9 bases fit TRBD2. CDR1 and CDR2 from the germline V gene are MGHRA and YSYEKL. The J segment lost 9 bases and the V segment lost 5 bases, leaving 2 bases of the junction unmatched. The CDR3 extends over 12 amino acids. CDR3 DNA: TGCGCCAGCAGCTTGACTAGCGGTGAGCAGTTCTTC. It codes for CASSLTSGEQFF.